A single TCR beta chain is shown here with its context. The antigen is undetermined. Germline trimming cut 6 bases from V and 6 bases from J; bases unmatched to any gene: 13. CDR1 is KGHSH and CDR2 is LQKENI in the germline V gene. The CDR3 totals 15 residues. The data derive from a study of T cell responses to AZD1222 COVID-19 vaccine. The repertoire was sequenced with immunoSEQ multiplex PCR; TCRdb's copy has only in-frame clones and lacks some. The table has 100,000 or so clones, 65% to 90% seen once. Study-level points and caveats: Across spike, vaccine-associated CD4 TCRs were found, dominant at 160-218 and 743-854.

The input for sequencing was peripheral blood, taken on day 0 of AZD1222 vaccination. The receptor was isolated from an adult in good health. The chain has TRBV18 and TRBJ1-2; 7 nucleotides align to TRBD1. CDR3 region: CASSPSRGLKDGYTF. The DNA for the CDR3 is TGTGCCAGCTCCCCTTCGAGGGGGCTAAAGGATGGCTACACCTTC.